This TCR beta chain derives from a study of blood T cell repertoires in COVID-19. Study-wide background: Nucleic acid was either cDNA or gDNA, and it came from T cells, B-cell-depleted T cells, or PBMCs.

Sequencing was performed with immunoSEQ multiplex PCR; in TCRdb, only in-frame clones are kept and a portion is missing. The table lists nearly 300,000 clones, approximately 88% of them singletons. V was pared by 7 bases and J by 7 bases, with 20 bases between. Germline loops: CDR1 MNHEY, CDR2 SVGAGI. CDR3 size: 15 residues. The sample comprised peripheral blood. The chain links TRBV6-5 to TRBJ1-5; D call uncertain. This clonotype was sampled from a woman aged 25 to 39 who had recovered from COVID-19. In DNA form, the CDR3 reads TGTGCCAGCACTCCAAGCCCGGACTCCGGGCAGCCCCAGCATTTT. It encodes CASTPSPDSGQPQHF.